What follows are 28 T cell receptor beta chains derived from one specimen sequenced in a study of regulatory T cells in long-lasting Graves disease. The sample's time point: newly diagnosed GD, antithyroid drugs for less than 3 months. Making the TCR library involved RNA that had been extracted from PBMCs. With iRepertoire HTBI primers and Arm-PCR of CDR3 regions, TCR beta libraries were built. TCRdb passed the multiplex PCR reads through MiXCR, listing each CDR3 protein once. The table records a few hundred thousand distinct CDR3 sequences, 15% to 20% of them present only once. This sample was also put to use in a study of T cells in Graves' hyperthyroidism and ophthalmopathy.

Sample: peripheral blood mononuclear cells (PBMCs), taken at new diagnosis, from a patient treated with antithyroid drugs. The receptors stem from a man in his forties or fifties with Graves disease.

This chain connects TRBV5-6 to TRBJ1-2; tentative D call: TRBD1 (6 bases). This CDR3 region has 17 residues. Trimming cost V 4 bases and J 8 bases, with 27 bases left between them. CDR1 is SGHDT and CDR2 is YYEEEE in the germline V gene. The CDR3 coding sequence is TGTGCCAGCAGCGAGGACAGTCGATTCGGGGAGTCGGTCGGCTACACCTTC. It specifies CASSEDSRFGESVGYTF.

This clonotype was recorded at least ten times. The rearrangement uses TRBV20-1 and TRBJ2-5; TRBD2 is a possible D gene (6 bases). The CDR3 length is 13 residues. The V end lost 3 bases, the J end lost 0 bases, and 8 bases lay between the germline ends. Germline V CDR1 and CDR2: DFQATT, SNEGSKA (reference sequence). In nucleotides, the CDR3 is TGCAGTGCTAGGGGGGGATACCAAGAGACCCAGTACTTC. Residues: CSARGGYQETQYF.

This clonotype appeared a few times. The V call is TRBV10-3, the J call TRBJ2-7; the D call may be TRBD1 or TRBD2 (5 bases each). Germline V gene data show CDR1 as ENHRY and CDR2 as SYGVKD. The V gene lost 0 bases and the J gene lost 3 bases, with 12 bases spanning the gap. This CDR3 is built from 15 residues. For the CDR3, the DNA is TGTGCCATCAGTGAGTCGCCAGGGAGCGGCTACGAGCAGTACTTC. As protein: CAISESPGSGYEQYF.

This clonotype was observed many times. The chain joins TRBV7-9 to TRBJ1-4; TRBD1 might be the D (6 bases). V was clipped by 2 bases and J by 7 bases, with 8 bases between them. Germline lookup yields CDR1 SEHNR and CDR2 FQNEAQ (reference sequence). CDR3 length equals 13 residues. Here the CDR3 reads CASSLMTGEKLFF. CDR3 sequence (DNA): TGTGCCAGCAGCTTAATGACAGGTGAAAAACTGTTTTTT. The full variable domain, completed using reference TRBV7-9 and TRBJ1-4, is DTGVSQNPRHKITKRGQNVTFRCDPISEHNRLYWYRQTLGQGPEFLTYFQNEAQLEKSRLLSDRFSAERPKGSFSTLEIQRTEQGDSAMYLCASSLMTGEKLFFGSGTQLSVL.

This clonotype was recorded many times. The chain recombines TRBV7-3 with TRBJ2-3, with 12 bases fitting TRBD2. Germline V gene lookup returns CDR1 SGHTA and CDR2 FQGTGA. Trimming at V came to 0 bases and at J to 5 bases, leaving 12 bases not matched to a gene. This CDR3 comprises 19 residues. The CDR3 region is CASSLTSPLAGGPRDTQYF. The CDR3 region has the DNA TGTGCCAGCAGCTTAACGTCTCCTCTAGCGGGGGGGCCAAGAGATACGCAGTATTTT.

This clonotype has only a few counts. This chain links TRBV2 with TRBJ2-1; D is perhaps TRBD1 (5 bases). Germline CDR1 reads SNHLY; CDR2 reads FYNNEI. Trimming pared 5 bases from V and 3 bases from J, leaving 14 bases between. The CDR3 extends over 15 amino acids. CDR3 bases: TGTGCCAGCAGTCAGGGTCAGACCCTCTACAATGAGCAGTTCTTC. Translation: CASSQGQTLYNEQFF.

This chain joins TRBV5-1 and TRBJ2-1; no clear D. Deletions cut 4 bases from V and 0 bases from J, with 14 bases between. This CDR3 spans 16 amino acids. Germline CDR1 reads SGHRS; CDR2 reads YFSETQ. CDR3 nucleotide sequence: TGCGCCAGCAGCGTAGGCCCAACAAGCTCCTACAATGAGCAGTTCTTC. It codes for CASSVGPTSSYNEQFF.

This clonotype has ten or more counts. V usage is TRBV11-3 and J usage is TRBJ2-3; a possible D gene is TRBD1 (6 bases). V was clipped by 4 bases and J by 5 bases, with 13 bases between them. The germline gives CDR1 SGHNT, CDR2 YENEEA. There are 14 residues in the CDR3. The CDR3 loop reads CASSWRTGQDTQYF. The CDR3, as DNA: TGTGCCAGCAGCTGGCGAACAGGGCAAGATACGCAGTATTTT. The complete variable domain, with remaining parts taken from reference TRBV11-3 and TRBJ2-3, reads EAGVVQSPRYKIIEKKQPVAFWCNPISGHNTLYWYLQNLGQGPELLIRYENEEAVDDSQLPKDRFSAERLKGVDSTLKIQPAELGDSAVYLCASSWRTGQDTQYFGPGTRLTVL.

This clonotype was found a few times. V is TRBV6-1 and J is TRBJ1-4; the D is unclear. V dropped 2 bases and J dropped 5 bases, with 3 bases sitting between them. Germline lookup yields CDR1 MNHNS and CDR2 SASEGT. This CDR3 comprises 12 residues. The CDR3 DNA sequence: TGTGCCAGCAGTGAACAGAATGAAAAACTGTTTTTT. Its protein is CASSEQNEKLFF.

This clonotype occurred many times. The V and J genes are TRBV2 and TRBJ2-2, with TRBD1 identical over 9 bases. V lost 8 bases, J lost 6 bases, and 16 bases stayed unmatched. CDR1 SNHLY and CDR2 FYNNEI come from the germline V gene. This CDR3 is 17 amino acids long. This CDR3 reads CASEDTRGTGISGELFF. Written as DNA, the CDR3 is TGTGCCAGCGAAGACACTAGGGGGACAGGGATATCCGGGGAGCTGTTTTTT.

This clonotype was observed many times. The chain joins TRBV2 to TRBJ2-3; D is unclear. Trimming pared 3 bases from V and 4 bases from J, leaving 14 bases between. The CDR3 covers 15 residues. The V gene's germline CDR1 is SNHLY and CDR2 FYNNEI. The CDR3 DNA follows: TGTGCCAGCAGTGAGCCATACACGCATCCAGATACGCAGTATTTT. It codes for CASSEPYTHPDTQYF.

There are many counts of this clonotype. The chain has TRBV28 and TRBJ1-5; 11 bases align to TRBD1. Germline CDR1 MDHEN, CDR2 SYDVKM. The CDR3 length is 14 residues. The V and J ends lost 6 bases and 5 bases, in that order; junction bases with no gene match: 3. For the CDR3, the DNA is TGTGCCAGCAGACGGACAGGGGGCTATCAGCCCCAGCATTTT. The encoded protein is CASRRTGGYQPQHF. Looking up the rest from reference TRBV28 and TRBJ1-5 gives the full variable domain: DVKVTQSSRYLVKRTGEKVFLECVQDMDHENMFWYRQDPGLGLRLIYFSYDVKMKEKGDIPEGYSVSREKKERFSLILESASTNQTSMYLCASRRTGGYQPQHFGDGTRLSIL.

This clonotype was detected many times. The chain employs TRBV3-1 and TRBJ2-3; the D is unclear. The CDR3 covers 12 residues. V lost 4 bases to trimming and J lost 2 bases, with 4 bases between them. CDR1 is LGHDT and CDR2 is YNNKEL in the germline V gene (reference sequence). CDR3 nucleotides: TGTGCCAGCAGCCGAGACACAGATACGCAGTATTTT. It yields the protein CASSRDTDTQYF.

Many counts were recorded for this clonotype. J is TRBJ2-6 and V is TRBV29-1, with no clear D. Germline CDR1 SQVTM, CDR2 ANQGSEA. This CDR3 is built from 14 residues. Trimming took off 3 bases at V and 0 bases at J, with 6 bases between the two ends. The CDR3 DNA sequence: TGCAGCGTTGAGAGCGACTCTGGGGCCAACGTCCTGACTTTC. Translation gives CSVESDSGANVLTF.

As regards this clonotype: It may be a read error: a sequence one base away is much more abundant. The chain carries TRBV2 and TRBJ2-7; the match to TRBD2 covers 7 bases. V was clipped by 7 bases and J by 0 bases; unmatched bases: 3. Germline V gene sequence: CDR1 SNHLY, CDR2 FYNNEI. The CDR3 totals 13 residues. The CDR3 region is CASTQRGSYEQYF. CDR3 sequence (DNA): TGTGCCAGCACCCAGCGGGGCTCCTACGAGCAGTACTTC.

This clonotype was counted at least ten times. The chain couples TRBV3-1 to TRBJ2-7; unclear D gene. Trimming left V 1 base short and J 3 bases short, with 10 bases between. CDR3 length: 14 residues. CDR1 is LGHDT and CDR2 is YNNKEL in the germline V gene (reference sequence). Here the CDR3 reads CASSQGHTDYEQYF. DNA for the CDR3: TGTGCCAGCAGCCAAGGCCACACGGACTACGAGCAGTACTTC.

This clonotype occurred many times. The chain uses TRBV20-1 and TRBJ2-7; D is possibly TRBD1 or TRBD2 (5 bases each). The V and J ends lost 3 bases and 0 bases respectively, with 15 bases between them. Germline V gives CDR1 DFQATT, CDR2 SNEGSKA (reference sequence). The CDR3 length is 15 residues. CDR3: CSASRRGSSSYEQYF. CDR3 DNA: TGCAGTGCTAGCCGACGGGGCTCTAGCTCCTACGAGCAGTACTTC.

CDR3 residues: CASSETSGARTGTQYF. The CDR3, as DNA: TGTGCCAGCAGCGAAACTAGCGGGGCACGAACGGGGACCCAGTACTTC. The rearrangement joins TRBV2 to TRBJ2-5; the match to TRBD2 covers 10 bases. Germline V gene lookup returns CDR1 SNHLY and CDR2 FYNNEI. V gave up 6 bases and J gave up 7 bases; unmatched junction bases: 14. This CDR3 region has 16 residues.

A few counts support this clonotype. The gene calls are TRBV9 and TRBJ2-2; TRBD2 aligns across 9 bases. The germline CDR1 and CDR2 sequences are SGDLS and YYNGEE. The length of the CDR3 is 18 residues. The J segment lost 3 bases and the V segment lost 7 bases, leaving 16 bases of the junction unmatched. The CDR3 DNA reads as TGTGCCAGCGCGTCGGGACTAGCCGTCTATGCGGACACCGGGGAGCTGTTTTTT. Translated: CASASGLAVYADTGELFF.

This clonotype was observed a handful of times. CDR3 DNA sequence: TGTGCCAGCAGTTTATTCGGACACCTGTTTAGCAATCAGCCCCAGCATTTT. Protein product: CASSLFGHLFSNQPQHF. V gene TRBV27 combines with J gene TRBJ1-5, with D perhaps TRBD1 (5 bases). V lost 1 base and J 0 bases, leaving 13 bases between the germline ends. The CDR3 spans 17 residues. From germline, CDR1 is MNHEY and CDR2 SMNVEV (reference sequence).

The J gene is TRBJ2-7, the V gene TRBV6-1, with 7 positions matching TRBD1. Trimming took 8 bases from V and 5 from J; bases not matched to a gene: 21. The CDR3 is 17 amino acids. CDR1 MNHNS and CDR2 SASEGT come from the germline V gene. For the CDR3, the DNA is TGTGCCAGCTCACCACCGGAACGGTTAGGGGGCGCGGACGAGCAGTACTTC. It is translated as CASSPPERLGGADEQYF.

The chain has TRBV30 and TRBJ1-2; D is unclear. Germline loops: CDR1 GTSNPN, CDR2 SVGIG (reference sequence). The CDR3 consists of 13 residues. V was clipped by 1 base and J by 8 bases, with 14 bases between them. The CDR3 sequence: CAWSAPGSLGYTF. The CDR3 region has the DNA TGTGCCTGGAGTGCCCCGGGCTCTTTGGGCTACACCTTC.

This chain joins TRBV15 and TRBJ2-7; D unclear. Germline CDR1 is LNHNV and CDR2 is YYDKDF (reference sequence). This CDR3 is built from 16 residues. V dropped 0 bases and J dropped 5 bases, with 17 bases sitting between them. CDR3: CATSRDQAGPLNEQYF. CDR3 nucleotides: TGTGCCACCAGCAGAGATCAGGCAGGACCTTTGAACGAGCAGTACTTC.

This clonotype occurred once. This sequence joins TRBV19 and TRBJ2-1, with 8 bases matching TRBD1. Trimming at V came to 10 bases and at J to 3 bases, leaving 5 bases not matched to a gene. Germline V lookup: CDR1 LNHDA, CDR2 SQIVND (reference sequence). The CDR3 sequence is 13 residues long. For the CDR3, the DNA is TGTGCCACCCTGGACAGGGACTACAATGAGCAGTTCTTC. As protein: CATLDRDYNEQFF.

There are many counts of this clonotype. This chain joins TRBV20-1 and TRBJ1-4; D is unresolved. This CDR3 has 13 amino acids. V was cut by 5 bases and J by 8 bases, with 15 bases left in between. The germline V gene encodes CDR1 DFQATT and CDR2 SNEGSKA (reference sequence). The CDR3 here is CSAGPAPMEKLFF. The CDR3 region has the DNA TGCAGTGCTGGGCCGGCACCAATGGAAAAACTGTTTTTT.

The chain's CDR3 is CASSLSGITEAFF. CDR3 sequence (DNA): TGTGCCAGCAGTTTATCCGGGATCACTGAAGCTTTCTTT. This sequence joins TRBV27 and TRBJ1-1; D is uncertain. V dropped 0 bases and J dropped 4 bases, with 6 bases sitting between them. This CDR3 is 13 amino acids long. Germline V gene sequence: CDR1 MNHEY, CDR2 SMNVEV (reference sequence).

The chain combines TRBV2 with TRBJ2-3; the match to TRBD2 covers 10 bases. The germline V gene has CDR1 SNHLY and CDR2 FYNNEI. J was trimmed by 2 bases and V by 6 bases; bases with no gene match: 2. The CDR3 spans 14 residues. CDR3 sequence (DNA): TGTGCCAGCAGACTAGCGGGGAACACAGATACGCAGTATTTT. Encoded protein: CASRLAGNTDTQYF.

This clonotype was detected ten times or more. V gene TRBV30 combines with J gene TRBJ2-3; a weak D match, TRBD2 (7 bases). Trimming took off 0 bases at V and 1 base at J, with 17 bases between the two ends. This CDR3 region has 17 residues. Looked up from germline, CDR1 is GTSNPN and CDR2 is SVGIG (reference sequence). The CDR3 nucleotides are TGTGCCTGGAGTGTACTGGGGCGGGGGCTACGCACAGATACGCAGTATTTT. Its translation is CAWSVLGRGLRTDTQYF.